The clone carrying this T cell receptor beta chain was seen ten or more times. RNA transcripts provided the source from which TCR beta CDR3 regions were amplified. The study used the HTBI primer set for a first-round RT-PCR of the TCR CDR3. TCRdb used MiXCR to reprocess the multiplex PCR reads, holding one entry per CDR3 protein. The profile shows 250,000 to 350,000 distinct CDR3 sequences, about 20% of them singletons. V dropped 1 base and J dropped 2 bases, with 12 bases sitting between them. This CDR3 spans 15 amino acids. The germline gives CDR1 SGHAT, CDR2 FQDESV (reference sequence). These data are taken from a study of T cells in Graves' hyperthyroidism and ophthalmopathy.

The sequence was obtained from a man in his thirties or forties with Graves' ophthalmopathy. Input material: blood. V and J are TRBV11-1 and TRBJ2-7; no reliable D call. The CDR3 DNA follows: TGTGCCAGCAGCTTAGGGGTGACAAATACCTACGAGCAGTACTTC. Amino acid sequence: CASSLGVTNTYEQYF. Full variable domain (remainder filled in from reference TRBV11-1 and TRBJ2-7): EAEVAQSPRYKITEKSQAVAFWCDPISGHATLYWYRQILGQGPELLVQFQDESVVDDSQLPKDRFSAERLKGVDSTLKIQPAELGDSAMYLCASSLGVTNTYEQYFGPGTRLTVT.